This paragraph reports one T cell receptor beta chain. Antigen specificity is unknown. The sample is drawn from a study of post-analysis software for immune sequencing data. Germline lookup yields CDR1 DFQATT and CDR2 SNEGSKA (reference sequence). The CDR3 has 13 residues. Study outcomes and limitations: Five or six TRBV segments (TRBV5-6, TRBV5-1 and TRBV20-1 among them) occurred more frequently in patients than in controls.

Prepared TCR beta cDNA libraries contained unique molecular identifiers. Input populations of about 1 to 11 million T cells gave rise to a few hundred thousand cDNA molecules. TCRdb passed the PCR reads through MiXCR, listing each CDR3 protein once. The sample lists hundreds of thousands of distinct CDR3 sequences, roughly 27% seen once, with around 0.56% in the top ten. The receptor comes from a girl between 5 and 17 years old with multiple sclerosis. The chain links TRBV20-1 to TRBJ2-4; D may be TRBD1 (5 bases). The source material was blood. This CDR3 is CSGKGLAKNIQYF. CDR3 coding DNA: TGCAGCGGAAAGGGGTTAGCCAAAAACATTCAGTACTTC.